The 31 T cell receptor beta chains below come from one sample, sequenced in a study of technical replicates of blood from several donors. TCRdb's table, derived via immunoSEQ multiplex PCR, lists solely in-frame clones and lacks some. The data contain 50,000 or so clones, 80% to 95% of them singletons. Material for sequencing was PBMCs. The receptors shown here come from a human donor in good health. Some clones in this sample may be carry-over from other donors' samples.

The CDR3, as DNA: TGTGCCAGCAGCCTTACCGGGATCAGAACTGGCTACACCTTC. This sequence encodes CASSLTGIRTGYTF. This chain uses TRBV7-2 with TRBJ1-2; D uncertain. The CDR3 is 14 residues long. V shed 5 bases and J shed 7 bases, with 17 bases lying between them. Germline V lookup: CDR1 SGHTA, CDR2 FQGNSA.

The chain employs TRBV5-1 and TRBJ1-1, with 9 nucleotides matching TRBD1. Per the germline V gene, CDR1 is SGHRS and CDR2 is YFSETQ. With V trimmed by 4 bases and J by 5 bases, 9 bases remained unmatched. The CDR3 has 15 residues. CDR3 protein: CASSPRDRVDTEAFF. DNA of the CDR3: TGCGCCAGCAGCCCGCGGGACAGGGTAGATACTGAAGCTTTCTTT.

In DNA form, the CDR3 reads TGTGCCAGCAGCCCTGACTCGTCGTCCTACAATGAGCAGTTCTTC. Its translation is CASSPDSSSYNEQFF. V gene TRBV5-4 combines with J gene TRBJ2-1; no reliable D call. Germline V gives CDR1 SGHNT, CDR2 YYREEE (reference sequence). The V end lost 4 bases, the J end lost 1 base, and 12 bases lay between the germline ends. This CDR3 comprises 15 residues.

CDR3 coding DNA: TGTGCCAGCAGCAGACAGGGGGGAAGAGCGAACACTGAAGCTTTCTTT. Its protein is CASSRQGGRANTEAFF. The chain links TRBV5-5 to TRBJ1-1; the match to TRBD1 covers 9 bases. CDR1 and CDR2 (germline): SGHKS, YYEKEE (reference sequence). The V segment lost 4 bases and the J segment 1 base; nucleotides outside the gene matches: 8. The length of the CDR3 is 16 residues.

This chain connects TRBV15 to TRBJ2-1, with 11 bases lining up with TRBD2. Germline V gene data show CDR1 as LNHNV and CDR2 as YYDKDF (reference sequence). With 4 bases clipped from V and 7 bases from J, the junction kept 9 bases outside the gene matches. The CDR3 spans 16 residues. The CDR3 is CATSKGTSGSGNEQFF. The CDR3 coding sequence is TGTGCCACCAGCAAAGGAACTAGCGGGAGTGGAAATGAGCAGTTCTTC.

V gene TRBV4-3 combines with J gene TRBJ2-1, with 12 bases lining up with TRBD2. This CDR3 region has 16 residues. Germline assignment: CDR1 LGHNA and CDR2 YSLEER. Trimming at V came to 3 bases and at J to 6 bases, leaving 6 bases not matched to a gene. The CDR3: CASSQYPSGGANEQFF. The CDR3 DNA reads TGCGCCAGCAGCCAGTATCCTAGCGGGGGGGCCAATGAGCAGTTCTTC.

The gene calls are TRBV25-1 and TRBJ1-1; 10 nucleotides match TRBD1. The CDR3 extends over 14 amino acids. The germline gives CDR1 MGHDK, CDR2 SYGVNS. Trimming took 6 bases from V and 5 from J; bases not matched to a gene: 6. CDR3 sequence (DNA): TGTGCCAGCAGCGAACGGGACAGGGGTACTGAAGCTTTCTTT. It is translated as CASSERDRGTEAFF.

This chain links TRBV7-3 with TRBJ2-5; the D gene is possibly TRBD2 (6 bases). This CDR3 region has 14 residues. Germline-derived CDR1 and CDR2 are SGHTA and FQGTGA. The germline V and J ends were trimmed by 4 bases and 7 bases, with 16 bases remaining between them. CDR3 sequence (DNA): TGTGCCAGCAGCTATTCCGCTGTGGGGGGGACCCAGTACTTC. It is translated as CASSYSAVGGTQYF. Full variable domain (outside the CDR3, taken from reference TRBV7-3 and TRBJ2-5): GAGVSQTPSNKVTEKGKYVELRCDPISGHTALYWYRQSLGQGPEFLIYFQGTGAADDSGLPNDRFFAVRPEGSVSTLKIQRTERGDSAVYLCASSYSAVGGTQYFGPGTRLLVL.

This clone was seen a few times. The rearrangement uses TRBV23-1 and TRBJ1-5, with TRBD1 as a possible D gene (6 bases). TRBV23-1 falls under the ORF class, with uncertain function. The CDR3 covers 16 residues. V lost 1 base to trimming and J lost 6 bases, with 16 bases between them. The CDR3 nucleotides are TGCGCCAGCAGTCAATGGAAGGACAGAGATGGTCAGCCCCAGCATTTT. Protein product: CASSQWKDRDGQPQHF.

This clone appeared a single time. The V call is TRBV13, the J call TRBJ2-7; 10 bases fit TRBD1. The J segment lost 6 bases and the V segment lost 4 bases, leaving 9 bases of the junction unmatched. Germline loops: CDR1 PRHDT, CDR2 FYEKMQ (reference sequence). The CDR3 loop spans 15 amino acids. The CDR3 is CASSSLTGGSSEQYF. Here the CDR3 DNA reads TGTGCCAGCAGCTCTTTGACAGGGGGCTCATCCGAGCAGTACTTC.

The CDR3 DNA is TGCGCCAGCAGCCAAGGGGACAGGAGGGTGGAAAAACTGTTTTTT. This sequence encodes CASSQGDRRVEKLFF. V is TRBV4-1 and J is TRBJ1-4; 8 bases are shared with TRBD1. CDR1 is MGHRA, CDR2 YSYEKL, per germline. V gave up 1 base and J gave up 8 bases; unmatched junction bases: 6. The CDR3 length is 15 residues.

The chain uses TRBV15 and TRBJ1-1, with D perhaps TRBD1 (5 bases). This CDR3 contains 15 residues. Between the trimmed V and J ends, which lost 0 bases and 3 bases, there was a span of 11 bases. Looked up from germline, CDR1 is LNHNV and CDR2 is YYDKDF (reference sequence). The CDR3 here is CATSRDAGRDTEAFF. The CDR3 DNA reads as TGTGCCACCAGCAGAGATGCAGGGAGGGACACTGAAGCTTTCTTT. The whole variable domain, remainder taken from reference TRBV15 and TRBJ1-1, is DAMVIQNPRYQVTQFGKPVTLSCSQTLNHNVMYWYQQKSSQAPKLLFHYYDKDFNNEADTPDNFQSRRPNTSFCFLDIRSPGLGDTAMYLCATSRDAGRDTEAFFGQGTRLTVV.

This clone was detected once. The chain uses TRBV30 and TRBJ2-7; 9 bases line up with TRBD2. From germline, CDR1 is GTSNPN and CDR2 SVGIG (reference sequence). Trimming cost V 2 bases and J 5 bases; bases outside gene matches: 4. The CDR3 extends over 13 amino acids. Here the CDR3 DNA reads TGTGCCTGGAGTTATAGCGGGAGCCACGAGCAGTACTTC. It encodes CAWSYSGSHEQYF. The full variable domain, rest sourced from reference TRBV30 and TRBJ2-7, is SQTIHQWPATLVQPVGSPLSLECTVEGTSNPNLYWYRQAAGRGLQLLFYSVGIGQISSEVPQNLSASRPQDRQFILSSKKLLLSDSGFYLCAWSYSGSHEQYFGPGTRLTVT.

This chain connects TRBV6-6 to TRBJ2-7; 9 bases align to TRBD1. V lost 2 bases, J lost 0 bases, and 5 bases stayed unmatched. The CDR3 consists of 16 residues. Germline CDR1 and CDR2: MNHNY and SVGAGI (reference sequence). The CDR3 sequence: CASSYAVGQGSYEQYF. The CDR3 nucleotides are TGTGCCAGCAGTTACGCTGTGGGACAGGGCTCCTACGAGCAGTACTTC.

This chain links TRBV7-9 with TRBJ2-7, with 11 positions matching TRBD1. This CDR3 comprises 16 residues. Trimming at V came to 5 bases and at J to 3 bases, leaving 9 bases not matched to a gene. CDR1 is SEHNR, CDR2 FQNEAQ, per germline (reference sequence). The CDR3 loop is CASSPTWTGGNYEQYF. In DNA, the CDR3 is TGTGCCAGCAGCCCTACTTGGACAGGGGGCAACTACGAGCAGTACTTC.

This chain's CDR3 is CASSAATEYQETQYF. DNA of the CDR3: TGTGCCAGCAGTGCCGCGACAGAGTACCAAGAGACCCAGTACTTC. This chain connects TRBV6-1 to TRBJ2-5; possible D gene TRBD1, 5 bases. The V gene's germline CDR1 is MNHNS and CDR2 SASEGT. Trimming pared 4 bases from V and 0 bases from J, leaving 12 bases between. The CDR3 sequence is 15 residues long.

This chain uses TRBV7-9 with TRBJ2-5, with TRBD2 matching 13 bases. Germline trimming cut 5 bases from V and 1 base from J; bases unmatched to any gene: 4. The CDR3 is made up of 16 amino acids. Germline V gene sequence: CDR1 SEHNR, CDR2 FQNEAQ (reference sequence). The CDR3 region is CASSHGTSGTQETQYF. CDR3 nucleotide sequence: TGTGCCAGCAGCCACGGGACTAGCGGGACCCAAGAGACCCAGTACTTC. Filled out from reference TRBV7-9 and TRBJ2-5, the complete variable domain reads DTGVSQNPRHKITKRGQNVTFRCDPISEHNRLYWYRQTLGQGPEFLTYFQNEAQLEKSRLLSDRFSAERPKGSFSTLEIQRTEQGDSAMYLCASSHGTSGTQETQYFGPGTRLLVL.

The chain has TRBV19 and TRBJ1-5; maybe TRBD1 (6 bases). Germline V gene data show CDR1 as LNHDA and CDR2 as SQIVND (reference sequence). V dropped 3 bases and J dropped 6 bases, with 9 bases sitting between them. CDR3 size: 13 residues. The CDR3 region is CASSIRGRQPQHF. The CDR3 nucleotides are TGTGCCAGTAGTATCAGGGGTCGTCAGCCCCAGCATTTT. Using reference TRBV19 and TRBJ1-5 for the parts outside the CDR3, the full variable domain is DGGITQSPKYLFRKEGQNVTLSCEQNLNHDAMYWYRQDPGQGLRLIYYSQIVNDFQKGDIAEGYSVSREKKESFPLTVTSAQKNPTAFYLCASSIRGRQPQHFGDGTRLSIL.

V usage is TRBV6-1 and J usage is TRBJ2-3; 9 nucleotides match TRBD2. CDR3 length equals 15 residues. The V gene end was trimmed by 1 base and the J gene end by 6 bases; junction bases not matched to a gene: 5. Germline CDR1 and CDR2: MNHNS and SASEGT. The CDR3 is CASSEEAGGRDTQYF. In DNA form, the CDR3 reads TGTGCCAGCAGTGAAGAGGCGGGAGGGCGGGATACGCAGTATTTT.

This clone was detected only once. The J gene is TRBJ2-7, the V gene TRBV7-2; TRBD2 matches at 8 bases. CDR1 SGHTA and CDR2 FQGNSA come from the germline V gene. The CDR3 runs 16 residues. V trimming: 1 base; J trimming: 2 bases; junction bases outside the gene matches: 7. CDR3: CASSLVSTSGPYEQYF. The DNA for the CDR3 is TGTGCCAGCAGCTTAGTTTCTACTAGCGGTCCCTACGAGCAGTACTTC.

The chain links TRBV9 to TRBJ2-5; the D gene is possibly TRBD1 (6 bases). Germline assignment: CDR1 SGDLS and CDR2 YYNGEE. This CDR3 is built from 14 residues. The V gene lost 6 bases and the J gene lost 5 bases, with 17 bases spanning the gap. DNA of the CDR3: TGTGCCAGCACCCCCCCAGGGGCCGGGGAGACCCAGTACTTC. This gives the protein CASTPPGAGETQYF.

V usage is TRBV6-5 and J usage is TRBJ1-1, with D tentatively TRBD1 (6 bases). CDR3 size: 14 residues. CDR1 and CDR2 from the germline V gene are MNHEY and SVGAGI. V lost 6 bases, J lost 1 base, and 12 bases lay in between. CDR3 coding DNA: TGTGCCAGCAGACAGGGCCGAGGGAACACTGAAGCTTTCTTT. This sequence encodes CASRQGRGNTEAFF.

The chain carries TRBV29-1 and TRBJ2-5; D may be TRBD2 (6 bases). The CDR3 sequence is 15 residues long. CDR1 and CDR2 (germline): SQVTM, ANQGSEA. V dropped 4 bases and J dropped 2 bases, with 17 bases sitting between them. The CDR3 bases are TGCAGCGTTGCCCCACTCGCGGGACGGCAAGAGACCCAGTACTTC. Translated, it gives CSVAPLAGRQETQYF.

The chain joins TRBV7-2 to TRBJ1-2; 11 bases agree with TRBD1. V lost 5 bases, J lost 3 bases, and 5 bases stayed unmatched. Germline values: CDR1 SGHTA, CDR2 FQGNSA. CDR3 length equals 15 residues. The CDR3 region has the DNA TGTGCCAGCAGCCCAGGACAGGGGGCTTACTATGGCTACACCTTC. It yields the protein CASSPGQGAYYGYTF.

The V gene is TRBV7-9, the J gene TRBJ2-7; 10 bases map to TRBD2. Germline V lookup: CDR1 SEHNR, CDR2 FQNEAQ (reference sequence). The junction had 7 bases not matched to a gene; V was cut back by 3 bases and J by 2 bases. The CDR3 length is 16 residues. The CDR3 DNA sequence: TGTGCCAGCAGCTTTCAGACTAGCGGGCCTACCTACGAGCAGTACTTC. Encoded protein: CASSFQTSGPTYEQYF.

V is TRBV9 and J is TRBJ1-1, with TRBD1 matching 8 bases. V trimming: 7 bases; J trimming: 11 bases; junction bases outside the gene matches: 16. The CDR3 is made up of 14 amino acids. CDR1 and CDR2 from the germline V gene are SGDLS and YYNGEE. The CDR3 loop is CASGPGGYEWPAFF. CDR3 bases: TGTGCCAGCGGACCAGGGGGCTACGAATGGCCTGCTTTCTTT.

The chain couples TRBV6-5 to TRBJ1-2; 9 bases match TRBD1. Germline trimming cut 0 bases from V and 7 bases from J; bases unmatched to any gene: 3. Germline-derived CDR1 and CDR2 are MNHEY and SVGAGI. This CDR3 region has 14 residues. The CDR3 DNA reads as TGTGCCAGCAGTTACTCGGGACAGGGAGTTGGCTACACCTTC. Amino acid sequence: CASSYSGQGVGYTF.

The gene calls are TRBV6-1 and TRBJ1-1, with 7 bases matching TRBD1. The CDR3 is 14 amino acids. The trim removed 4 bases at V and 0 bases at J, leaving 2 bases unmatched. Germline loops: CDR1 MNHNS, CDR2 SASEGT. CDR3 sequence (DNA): TGTGCCAGCAGTGTGACAGGGTTGAACACTGAAGCTTTCTTT. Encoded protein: CASSVTGLNTEAFF.

The CDR3 DNA is TGTGCCAGCAGCTCTAGGGACAGGGTATCCTACGAGCAGTACTTC. This encodes CASSSRDRVSYEQYF. The V and J genes are TRBV5-4 and TRBJ2-7; TRBD1 matches 9 bases. The length of the CDR3 is 15 residues. The germline V gene encodes CDR1 SGHNT and CDR2 YYREEE (reference sequence). J gave up 1 base and V 3 bases, and 5 bases lay outside the gene matches.

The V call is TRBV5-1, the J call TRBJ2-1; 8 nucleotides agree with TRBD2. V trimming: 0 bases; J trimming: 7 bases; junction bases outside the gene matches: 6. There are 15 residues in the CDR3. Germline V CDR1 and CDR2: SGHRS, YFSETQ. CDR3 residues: CASSLEAGGLNEQFF. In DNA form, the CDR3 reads TGCGCCAGCAGCTTGGAGGCGGGGGGCCTGAATGAGCAGTTCTTC.

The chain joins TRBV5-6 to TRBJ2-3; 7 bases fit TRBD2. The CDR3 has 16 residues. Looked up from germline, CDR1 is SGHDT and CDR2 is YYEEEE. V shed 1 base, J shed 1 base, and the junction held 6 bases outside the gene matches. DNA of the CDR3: TGTGCCAGCAGCTTGAGTGGGAGGGAGCGCACAGATACGCAGTATTTT. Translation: CASSLSGRERTDTQYF.